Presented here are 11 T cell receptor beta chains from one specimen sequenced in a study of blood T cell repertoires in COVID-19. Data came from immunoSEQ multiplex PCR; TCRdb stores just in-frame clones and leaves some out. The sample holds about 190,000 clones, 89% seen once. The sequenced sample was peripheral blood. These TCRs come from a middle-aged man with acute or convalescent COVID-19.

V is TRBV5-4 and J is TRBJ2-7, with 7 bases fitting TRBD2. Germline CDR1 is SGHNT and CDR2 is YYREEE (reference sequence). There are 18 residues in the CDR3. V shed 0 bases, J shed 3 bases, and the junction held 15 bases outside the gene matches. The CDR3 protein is CASSLGRGVDTFGYEQYF. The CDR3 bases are TGTGCCAGCAGCTTGGGCCGGGGGGTGGATACCTTCGGCTACGAGCAGTACTTC.

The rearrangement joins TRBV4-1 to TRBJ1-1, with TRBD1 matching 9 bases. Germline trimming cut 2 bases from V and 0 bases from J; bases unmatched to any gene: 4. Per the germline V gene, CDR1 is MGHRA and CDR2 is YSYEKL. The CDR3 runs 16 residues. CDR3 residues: CASSQRDRVMNTEAFF. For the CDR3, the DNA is TGCGCCAGCAGCCAACGGGACAGGGTGATGAACACTGAAGCTTTCTTT.

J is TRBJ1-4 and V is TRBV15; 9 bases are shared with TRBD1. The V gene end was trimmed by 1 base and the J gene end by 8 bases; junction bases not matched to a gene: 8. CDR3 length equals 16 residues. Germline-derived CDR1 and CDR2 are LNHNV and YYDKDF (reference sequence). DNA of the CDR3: TGTGCCACCAGCAGAGGGGAGGGACAGGGATCGGAAAAACTGTTTTTT. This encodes CATSRGEGQGSEKLFF.

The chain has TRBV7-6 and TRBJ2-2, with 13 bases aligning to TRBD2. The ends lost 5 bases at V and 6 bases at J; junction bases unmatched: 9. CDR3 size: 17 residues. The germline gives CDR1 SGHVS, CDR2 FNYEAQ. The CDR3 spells CASSPRLAGGLPGELFF. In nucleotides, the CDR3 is TGTGCCAGCAGCCCCCGACTAGCGGGGGGACTCCCCGGGGAGCTGTTTTTT.

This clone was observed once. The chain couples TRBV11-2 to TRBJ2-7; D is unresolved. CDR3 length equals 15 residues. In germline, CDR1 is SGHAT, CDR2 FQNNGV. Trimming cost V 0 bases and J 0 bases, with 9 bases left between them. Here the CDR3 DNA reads TGTGCCAGCAGCTTAGATCTACACAGCTCCTACGAGCAGTACTTC. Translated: CASSLDLHSSYEQYF. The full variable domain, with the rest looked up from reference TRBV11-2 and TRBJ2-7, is EAGVAQSPRYKIIEKRQSVAFWCNPISGHATLYWYQQILGQGPKLLIQFQNNGVVDDSQLPKDRFSAERLKGVDSTLKIQPAKLEDSAVYLCASSLDLHSSYEQYFGPGTRLTVT.

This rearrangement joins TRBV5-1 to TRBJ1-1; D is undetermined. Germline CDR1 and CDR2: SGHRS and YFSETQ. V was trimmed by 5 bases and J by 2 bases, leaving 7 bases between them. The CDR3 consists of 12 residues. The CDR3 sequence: CASSQVNTEAFF. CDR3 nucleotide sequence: TGCGCCAGCAGTCAGGTTAACACTGAAGCTTTCTTT.

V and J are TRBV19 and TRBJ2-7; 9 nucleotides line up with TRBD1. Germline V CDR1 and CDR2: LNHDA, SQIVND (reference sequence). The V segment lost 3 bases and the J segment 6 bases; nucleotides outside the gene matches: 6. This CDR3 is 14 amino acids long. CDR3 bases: TGTGCCAGTAGTATGCGGGACAGGGTGGGCGAGCAGTACTTC. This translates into CASSMRDRVGEQYF. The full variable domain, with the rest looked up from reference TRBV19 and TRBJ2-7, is DGGITQSPKYLFRKEGQNVTLSCEQNLNHDAMYWYRQDPGQGLRLIYYSQIVNDFQKGDIAEGYSVSREKKESFPLTVTSAQKNPTAFYLCASSMRDRVGEQYFGPGTRLTVT.

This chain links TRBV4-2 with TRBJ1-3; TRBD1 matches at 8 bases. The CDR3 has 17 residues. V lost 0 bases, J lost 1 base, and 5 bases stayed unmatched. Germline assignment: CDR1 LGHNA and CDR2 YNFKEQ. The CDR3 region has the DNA TGTGCCAGCAGCCAAGATAGAGGACAGGGTTCTGGAAACACCATATATTTT. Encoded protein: CASSQDRGQGSGNTIYF.

The CDR3 DNA reads TGTGCCAGCAGTTACACCCGGGGGGTAGATGAAAAACTGTTTTTT. Its protein product is CASSYTRGVDEKLFF. V usage is TRBV6-5 and J usage is TRBJ1-4, with D perhaps matching TRBD1 (5 bases). The V gene lost 2 bases and the J gene lost 6 bases, with 13 bases spanning the gap. This CDR3 contains 15 residues. The V gene's germline CDR1 is MNHEY and CDR2 SVGAGI.

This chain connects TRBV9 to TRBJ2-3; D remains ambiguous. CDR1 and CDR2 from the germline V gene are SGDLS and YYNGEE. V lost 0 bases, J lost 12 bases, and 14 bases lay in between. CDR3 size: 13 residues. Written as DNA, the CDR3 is TGTGCCAGCAGCGTAGCGGGTGCACCCCCCCAGTATTTT. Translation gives CASSVAGAPPQYF. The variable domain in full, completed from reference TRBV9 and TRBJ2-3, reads DSGVTQTPKHLITATGQRVTLRCSPRSGDLSVYWYQQSLDQGLQFLIQYYNGEERAKGNILERFSAQQFPDLHSELNLSSLELGDSALYFCASSVAGAPPQYFGPGTRLTVL.

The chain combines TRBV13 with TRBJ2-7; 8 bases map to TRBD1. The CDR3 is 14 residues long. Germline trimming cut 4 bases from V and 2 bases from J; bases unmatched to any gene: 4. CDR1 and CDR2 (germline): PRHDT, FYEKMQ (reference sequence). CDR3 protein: CASSSADRAYEQYF. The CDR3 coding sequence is TGTGCCAGCAGCTCAGCGGACAGGGCCTACGAGCAGTACTTC.